This TCR beta chain emerged from a study of vaccination and CD4 T cells after COVID-19. The V gene's germline CDR1 is GTSNPN and CDR2 SVGIG (reference sequence). Trimming took off 4 bases at V and 0 bases at J, with 6 bases between the two ends. The CDR3 sequence is 12 residues long. TCRdb itself ran the PCR reads through MiXCR, one entry per CDR3 protein. Here the sample spans 15,000 to 17,000 distinct CDR3 sequences, roughly three fifths being singletons. The source of this sequence is a human donor who had recovered from COVID-19. The sample in question was CD4+ T cells from blood, obtained after SARS-CoV-2 vaccination. The genes are TRBV30 and TRBJ2-5, with D unclear. This chain's CDR3 is CAWNRDQETQYF. CDR3 DNA: TGTGCCTGGAACCGGGACCAAGAGACCCAGTACTTC.